Listed here is a single T cell receptor beta chain. Isolated RNA was reverse transcribed into cDNA used as the sequencing template. Method: immunoSEQ multiplex PCR; TCRdb's copy keeps in-frame clones and lacks some. The sample holds about 130,000 clones, 50% to 60% seen once. The CDR3 sequence is 17 residues long. CDR1 and CDR2 (germline): SGHRS, YFSETQ. V dropped 2 bases and J dropped 4; count of bases not matched to a gene: 4. These data belong to a study of CD8+ T cells in alopecia areata. Study-wide context: Among treated patients, oral tofacitinib was administered at 5 to 10 mg twice daily.

This receptor was obtained from a human donor with alopecia areata. Sequenced here: CD4+ T cells sorted from blood, sampled at week 0. The rearrangement uses TRBV5-1 and TRBJ2-2; 14 nucleotides agree with TRBD2. The CDR3 region is CASSFGTSGGFTGELFF. The CDR3 region has the DNA TGCGCCAGCAGCTTCGGGACTAGCGGGGGTTTCACCGGGGAGCTGTTTTTT.